This is a list of T cell receptor beta chains from one sample in a study of OX40 agonist ivuxolimab in advanced cancers. Sequencing used immunoSEQ multiplex PCR; TCRdb keeps in-frame clones, though not all of them. The sample holds some 39,000 clones, approximately 90% seen once. The sequencing used CD4+ or CD8+ T cells sorted from blood, collected in a trial of the OX40 agonist ivuxolimab. All receptors come from an adult with an advanced solid tumor such as melanoma, head and neck, liver or kidney cancer. Each CDR3 is given with its conserved first and last residue. Each record gives: V gene, J gene, CDR3 protein.

>TRBV30|TRBJ2-5
CAWSVQGETQYF
>TRBV27|TRBJ2-1
CASNALAGGFDEQFF
>TRBV5-1|TRBJ2-3
CASRAGTGTDTQYF
>TRBV5-1|NA
CASSSGSRVNEQYF
>TRBV30|TRBJ2-5
CAVGRGQTQYF
>TRBV28|TRBJ2-1
CAPKRSAYNEQFF
>TRBV14|TRBJ2-1
CASSHYMSSYNEQFF
>TRBV7-9|TRBJ2-7
CASSLYLSNEQYF
>TRBV5-8|TRBJ2-7
CASSLAPWRSSYEQYF
>TRBV7-9|TRBJ2-3
CASSSRGFGTDTQYF